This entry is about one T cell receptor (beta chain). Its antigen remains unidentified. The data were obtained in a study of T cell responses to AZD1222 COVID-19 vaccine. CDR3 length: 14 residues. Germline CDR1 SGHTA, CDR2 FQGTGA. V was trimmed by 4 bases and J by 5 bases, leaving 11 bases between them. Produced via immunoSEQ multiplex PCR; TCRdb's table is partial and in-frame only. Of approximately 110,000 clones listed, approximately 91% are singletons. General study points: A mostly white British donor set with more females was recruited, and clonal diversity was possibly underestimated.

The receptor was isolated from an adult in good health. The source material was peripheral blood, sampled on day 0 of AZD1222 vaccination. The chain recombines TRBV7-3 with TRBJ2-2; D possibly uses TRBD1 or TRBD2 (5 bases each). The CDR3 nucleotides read TGTGCCAGCAGCTCGAGGGGAGTTACCGGGGAGCTGTTTTTT. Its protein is CASSSRGVTGELFF. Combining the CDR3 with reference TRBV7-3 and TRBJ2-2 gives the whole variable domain GAGVSQTPSNKVTEKGKYVELRCDPISGHTALYWYRQSLGQGPEFLIYFQGTGAADDSGLPNDRFFAVRPEGSVSTLKIQRTERGDSAVYLCASSSRGVTGELFFGEGSRLTVL.